The next 29 T cell receptor beta chains were all read from a single sample in a study of sequential checkpoint blockade in melanoma. Method: immunoSEQ multiplex PCR; TCRdb's copy keeps in-frame clones and lacks some. The data show about 30,000 clones, less than 90% seen once. As to treatment: randomized to nivolumab then ipilimumab (arm A) or the reverse (arm B). The source material was CD8+ T cells sorted from blood (inferred from file names), sampled from a patient given nivolumab and ipilimumab in sequence. These receptors were collected from a human donor with melanoma.

The rearrangement uses TRBV27 and TRBJ2-1; 7 nucleotides align to TRBD1. The CDR3 loop spans 17 amino acids. The germline V gene encodes CDR1 MNHEY and CDR2 SMNVEV (reference sequence). J gave up 3 bases and V 0 bases, and 8 bases lay outside the gene matches. The CDR3 region is CASSLSSLGTVYNEQFF. The CDR3 DNA is TGTGCCAGCAGTTTATCTAGTCTCGGGACAGTCTACAATGAGCAGTTCTTC.

The chain recombines TRBV7-2 with TRBJ2-5, with unresolved D. The J call may be incorrect, as the DNA end agrees better with TRBJ2-7. The CDR3 runs to 12 residues. CDR1 is SGHTA and CDR2 is FQGNSA in the germline V gene. CDR3 DNA sequence: TGTGCCAGCAGCCCCGCTCCCTACGAGCAGTACTTC. This codes for CASSPAPYEQYF.

The chain recombines TRBV7-8 with TRBJ2-7, with TRBD2 matching over 13 bases. This CDR3 has 18 amino acids. V trimming: 5 bases; J trimming: 5 bases; junction bases outside the gene matches: 15. Germline V gene sequence: CDR1 SGHVS, CDR2 FQNEAQ. The CDR3 region is CASSPRLAGGEYRDEQYF. The CDR3 region has the DNA TGTGCCAGCAGCCCTCGACTAGCGGGAGGAGAATACCGTGACGAGCAGTACTTC.

The chain links TRBV15 to TRBJ2-5; possibly TRBD1 for D (7 bases). Germline CDR1 is LNHNV and CDR2 is YYDKDF (reference sequence). The CDR3 contains 17 residues. V lost 0 bases, J lost 5 bases, and 19 bases lay in between. CDR3 bases: TGTGCCACCAGCAGAGATCTGTCGCAGGGGGGTGCCGAGACCCAGTACTTC. This gives the protein CATSRDLSQGGAETQYF.

The rearrangement links TRBV4-1 to TRBJ2-1; D unclear. CDR3 length: 16 amino acids. V lost 1 base and J lost 9, with 19 bases in between. The germline V gene encodes CDR1 MGHRA and CDR2 YSYEKL. The CDR3, as DNA: TGCGCCAGCAGCCAAGTAGTGAGTTACGGTAGGAGTGAGCAGTTCTTC. Translated: CASSQVVSYGRSEQFF.

This clone turned up a few times. V usage is TRBV5-6 and J usage is TRBJ2-5; TRBD1 matches 8 bases. The length of the CDR3 is 16 residues. V lost 0 bases and J lost 4; bases outside the gene matches: 8. Germline V CDR1 and CDR2: SGHDT, YYEEEE. This chain's CDR3 is CASSLAWYTGGETQYF. The CDR3 DNA follows: TGTGCCAGCAGCTTGGCCTGGTATACAGGGGGAGAGACCCAGTACTTC.

The gene calls are TRBV6-6 and TRBJ2-1, with TRBD1 matching over 7 bases. From germline, CDR1 is MNHNY and CDR2 SVGAGI (reference sequence). The CDR3 runs to 14 residues. The J segment lost 6 bases and the V segment lost 7 bases, leaving 9 bases of the junction unmatched. CDR3 sequence reads: CASKEQGSPNEQFF. CDR3 DNA sequence: TGTGCCAGCAAAGAACAGGGGAGCCCCAATGAGCAGTTCTTC.

Only one count was recorded for this clone. The chain has TRBV5-8 and TRBJ1-6; 8 positions match TRBD1. V gave up 2 bases and J gave up 7 bases; unmatched junction bases: 2. The CDR3 covers 14 residues. Germline loops: CDR1 SGHTS, CDR2 YDEGEE. The CDR3 loop reads CASSFGQGNSPLHF. In DNA, the CDR3 is TGTGCCAGCAGCTTTGGACAGGGAAATTCACCCCTCCACTTT.

This clone was detected only once. The rearrangement links TRBV7-6 to TRBJ2-5; 7 bases are shared with TRBD2. The germline V gene encodes CDR1 SGHVS and CDR2 FNYEAQ. The CDR3 length is 15 residues. V lost 2 bases and J lost 2; bases outside the gene matches: 5. CDR3 region: CASSLWASGQETQYF. The CDR3 DNA reads TGTGCCAGCAGCTTATGGGCTAGCGGACAAGAGACCCAGTACTTC.

DNA of the CDR3: TGTGCCAGTAGTATCCATCAAGAGGAGGGGTCAGATACGCAGTATTTT. Encoded protein: CASSIHQEEGSDTQYF. The chain recombines TRBV19 with TRBJ2-3, with a tentative D call TRBD2 (6 bases). The V end lost 3 bases, the J end lost 4 bases, and 17 bases lay between the germline ends. Looked up from germline, CDR1 is LNHDA and CDR2 is SQIVND (reference sequence). This CDR3 is built from 16 residues.

V is TRBV19 and J is TRBJ2-1, with 8 bases that match TRBD1. The CDR3 is made up of 15 amino acids. Germline CDR1 and CDR2: LNHDA and SQIVND (reference sequence). Trimming removed 0 bases from V and 7 bases from J; junction bases left unmatched: 5. The CDR3 coding sequence is TGTGCCAGTAGTATAGAGGGGACAGGTGAAAATGAGCAGTTCTTC. It is translated as CASSIEGTGENEQFF.

As DNA, the CDR3 is TGTGCCAGCAGTGAAGGGGCTCATAGTGAGCAGTTCTTC. This gives the protein CASSEGAHSEQFF. This rearrangement joins TRBV2 to TRBJ2-1; no clear D gene. Germline V lookup: CDR1 SNHLY, CDR2 FYNNEI. V lost 1 base, J lost 9 bases, and 10 bases lay in between. The CDR3 contains 13 residues. The full variable domain, its missing parts supplied by reference TRBV2 and TRBJ2-1, is EPEVTQTPSHQVTQMGQEVILRCVPISNHLYFYWYRQILGQKVEFLVSFYNNEISEKSEIFDDQFSVERPDGSNFTLKIRSTKLEDSAMYFCASSEGAHSEQFFGPGTRLTVL.

V and J are TRBV9 and TRBJ2-3; 10 bases align to TRBD2. Germline values: CDR1 SGDLS, CDR2 YYNGEE. This CDR3 contains 14 residues. Trimming took 4 bases from V and 6 from J; bases not matched to a gene: 5. The CDR3 region has the DNA TGTGCCAGCAGCCCTAGCGGGGGCAGGGATACGCAGTATTTT. Its translation: CASSPSGGRDTQYF.

This chain joins TRBV28 and TRBJ2-7, with D perhaps matching TRBD2 (5 bases). V was trimmed by 3 bases and J by 0 bases, leaving 24 bases between them. This CDR3 region has 19 residues. The germline CDR1 and CDR2 sequences are MDHEN and SYDVKM. For the CDR3, the DNA is TGTGCCAGCAGTTTTCGGTTGACTGGGAGACCCCAGAGCTCCTACGAGCAGTACTTC. Translating it yields CASSFRLTGRPQSSYEQYF. Full variable domain (outside the CDR3, taken from reference TRBV28 and TRBJ2-7): DVKVTQSSRYLVKRTGEKVFLECVQDMDHENMFWYRQDPGLGLRLIYFSYDVKMKEKGDIPEGYSVSREKKERFSLILESASTNQTSMYLCASSFRLTGRPQSSYEQYFGPGTRLTVT.

This clone was seen just once. This chain joins TRBV7-9 and TRBJ2-3; 7 bases line up with TRBD2. V lost 4 bases and J lost 4; bases outside the gene matches: 8. The CDR3 spans 15 residues. The germline V gene encodes CDR1 SEHNR and CDR2 FQNEAQ (reference sequence). CDR3 nucleotide sequence: TGTGCCAGCAGCTCGGGACTATTGCCCGCAGATACGCAGTATTTT. Amino acid sequence: CASSSGLLPADTQYF.

The chain is built from TRBV25-1 and TRBJ2-2, with TRBD1 matching 8 bases. The CDR3 runs 16 residues. Germline-derived CDR1 and CDR2 are MGHDK and SYGVNS. V gave up 3 bases and J gave up 4 bases; unmatched junction bases: 7. Here the CDR3 reads CASSDPDREPTGELFF. The CDR3 bases are TGTGCCAGCAGTGATCCGGACAGGGAGCCCACCGGGGAGCTGTTTTTT.

This chain links TRBV9 with TRBJ2-3; 11 bases fit TRBD2. Looked up from germline, CDR1 is SGDLS and CDR2 is YYNGEE. J lost 12 bases, V lost 6 bases, and 6 bases had no gene match. CDR3 length: 12 residues. The CDR3 sequence is CASKDSGGAQYF. DNA of the CDR3: TGTGCCAGCAAGGATAGCGGGGGGGCACAGTATTTT.

For the CDR3, the DNA is TGTGCCAGCAGCTTAGGCAAAAACACCGGGGAGCTGTTTTTT. It yields the protein CASSLGKNTGELFF. The rearrangement uses TRBV13 and TRBJ2-2; no clear D gene. V shed 0 bases and J shed 2 bases, with 4 bases lying between them. From germline, CDR1 is PRHDT and CDR2 FYEKMQ (reference sequence). The CDR3 runs to 14 residues.

This chain connects TRBV4-3 to TRBJ2-7; 9 positions agree with TRBD2. The CDR3 loop spans 17 amino acids. The germline V gene has CDR1 LGHNA and CDR2 YSLEER. The junction had 9 bases not matched to a gene; V was cut back by 0 bases and J by 3 bases. Here the CDR3 reads CASSQEVLVAGVYEQYF. The CDR3 DNA follows: TGCGCCAGCAGCCAAGAAGTGTTGGTAGCGGGAGTCTACGAGCAGTACTTC.

The rearrangement joins TRBV9 to TRBJ2-5, with TRBD2 as a possible D gene (5 bases). The CDR3 extends over 13 amino acids. V gave up 7 bases and J gave up 2 bases, with 12 bases separating them. The germline V gene has CDR1 SGDLS and CDR2 YYNGEE. The CDR3 DNA reads TGTGCCAGCGGTAACGGGGAACAAGAGACCCAGTACTTC. It translates to CASGNGEQETQYF.

The CDR3 reads CASSYSQDNEQFF. The DNA for the CDR3 is TGTGCCAGCAGTTACTCCCAGGACAATGAGCAGTTCTTC. This chain uses TRBV6-5 with TRBJ2-1; D ambiguous. Looked up from germline, CDR1 is MNHEY and CDR2 is SVGAGI. The CDR3 extends over 13 amino acids. V dropped 0 bases and J dropped 5 bases, with 5 bases sitting between them.

V is TRBV13 and J is TRBJ2-5, with 9 bases lining up with TRBD2. The CDR3 consists of 16 residues. Germline V gene sequence: CDR1 PRHDT, CDR2 FYEKMQ (reference sequence). Losses at the gene ends were 1 base for V and 3 bases for J; bases not matched to a gene: 6. This chain's CDR3 is CASSLVGGGDKETQYF. CDR3 sequence (DNA): TGTGCCAGCAGCTTAGTTGGCGGGGGGGACAAAGAGACCCAGTACTTC.

CDR3: CASSPLGLSYGYTF. CDR3 DNA sequence: TGTGCCAGCAGCCCCCTTGGACTGTCCTATGGCTACACCTTC. The chain links TRBV7-6 to TRBJ1-2, with D hard to call. Germline V CDR1 and CDR2: SGHVS, FNYEAQ. Trimming took off 5 bases at V and 4 bases at J, with 14 bases between the two ends. The length of the CDR3 is 14 residues.

The chain combines TRBV9 with TRBJ2-3; D might be TRBD2 (7 bases). The CDR3 loop spans 16 amino acids. Looked up from germline, CDR1 is SGDLS and CDR2 is YYNGEE. The ends were cut back, 0 bases at V and 6 bases at J, with 17 bases in the middle. The CDR3 reads CASSVGDGGPGDTQYF. The CDR3 coding sequence is TGTGCCAGCAGCGTAGGTGACGGGGGGCCGGGGGATACGCAGTATTTT.

The J gene is TRBJ1-5, the V gene TRBV15; TRBD1 is a possible D gene (5 bases). In germline, CDR1 is LNHNV, CDR2 YYDKDF (reference sequence). The CDR3 is made up of 18 amino acids. The V and J ends lost 0 bases and 4 bases respectively, with 19 bases between them. This CDR3 reads CATSRDSNTGSGNQPQHF. The CDR3 nucleotides read TGTGCCACCAGCAGAGACTCCAACACAGGATCGGGTAATCAGCCCCAGCATTTT.

The chain uses TRBV4-1 and TRBJ2-1; 8 positions match TRBD2. The V gene end was trimmed by 1 base and the J gene end by 4 bases; junction bases not matched to a gene: 6. This CDR3 has 16 amino acids. Per germline, CDR1 MGHRA and CDR2 YSYEKL. CDR3 coding DNA: TGCGCCAGCAGCCAAGCCGGGACTAGTGCTTACAATGAGCAGTTCTTC. Translating gives CASSQAGTSAYNEQFF.

The chain has TRBV10-3 and TRBJ2-7; 9 positions agree with TRBD1. Germline V lookup: CDR1 ENHRY, CDR2 SYGVKD. The CDR3 runs 13 residues. The V segment lost 10 bases and the J segment 5 bases; nucleotides outside the gene matches: 9. CDR3 in amino acids: CATLRGQGHEQYF. The CDR3 DNA is TGTGCCACCCTCCGGGGACAGGGTCACGAGCAGTACTTC.

Concerning this clone itself: Other DNA sequences in this sample translate to the same CDR3. The chain couples TRBV5-8 to TRBJ2-7; TRBD1 matches at 8 bases. Germline trimming cut 5 bases from V and 4 bases from J; bases unmatched to any gene: 17. CDR1 is SGHTS and CDR2 is YDEGEE in the germline V gene. This CDR3 contains 17 residues. CDR3 amino acids: CASRAVQLGTGRYEQYF. CDR3 in DNA: TGTGCCAGCAGGGCAGTGCAGTTGGGGACAGGACGGTACGAGCAGTACTTC.

The chain employs TRBV5-6 and TRBJ2-1; TRBD2 might be the D (6 bases). CDR3 size: 14 residues. Germline loops: CDR1 SGHDT, CDR2 YYEEEE. V was trimmed by 2 bases and J by 6 bases, leaving 12 bases between them. This CDR3 reads CASSFSGVGNEQFF. For the CDR3, the DNA is TGTGCCAGCAGCTTTTCGGGGGTCGGCAATGAGCAGTTCTTC.